This paragraph covers one T cell receptor beta chain sequence. Clones were sequenced by immunoSEQ multiplex PCR, and TCRdb holds only the in-frame ones, with some missing. The data contain around 140,000 clones, roughly four fifths of them singletons. Germline CDR1 reads SGHVS; CDR2 reads FQNEAQ. The CDR3 is 14 amino acids. V was pared by 5 bases and J by 7 bases, with 14 bases between. The entry originates in a study of blood T cell repertoires in COVID-19. Looking at the study overall: Whether acute or convalescent, the COVID-19 samples came from the United States, Italy and Spain.

Material for sequencing was peripheral blood. The sequence was obtained from a woman in her sixties with acute or convalescent COVID-19. The gene calls are TRBV7-8 and TRBJ2-2, with D possibly TRBD2 on 5 matching bases. The CDR3 is CASSPSRGSGELFF. CDR3 DNA sequence: TGTGCCAGCAGCCCGTCCCGAGGGAGCGGGGAGCTGTTTTTT.